This T cell receptor (beta chain) was recovered during a study of vaccination and CD4 T cells after COVID-19. V shed 1 base and J shed 2 bases, with 10 bases lying between them. The V gene's germline CDR1 is SEHNR and CDR2 FQNEAQ (reference sequence). The CDR3 is 15 amino acids. Treatment here: roughly nine-day PBMC culture with coronavirus spike peptide pools or control peptides (ViraFEST assay). Cultured CD4+ T cell DNA was sequenced using the Oncomine TCR Beta short-read assay. MiXCR, run by TCRdb on the PCR reads, gives a single entry per CDR3 protein. Altogether 25,000 or so distinct CDR3 sequences are present, roughly two thirds being singletons, with the ten largest covering about 20%. As for this clonotype: As yet, its antigen is unknown.

The sample in question was CD4+ T cells from blood, cultured in vitro, obtained after SARS-CoV-2 vaccination. This TCR was sampled from a human donor who received a COVID-19 vaccine. This chain connects TRBV7-9 to TRBJ2-3; possibly TRBD1 or TRBD2 for D (5 bases each). Written as DNA, the CDR3 is TGTGCCAGCAGCTTAGGAGGGGTGCCCACAGATACGCAGTATTTT. This sequence encodes CASSLGGVPTDTQYF.